This T cell receptor beta chain was identified during a study of read filtering for tumor transcriptome and immune sequencing. Across the whole study: Whole-transcriptome libraries were prepared after DNase treatment. Points from the study as a whole: Dropping single-read clonotypes raised IR-seq and RNA-seq shared-clonotype correlation.

Germline CDR1 is SGDLS and CDR2 is YYNGEE. The V and J ends lost 4 bases and 0 bases, in that order; junction bases with no gene match: 4. The CDR3 is 15 amino acids. The library was built from about 0.4 ug RNA with molecular barcoded adaptors for alpha/delta and beta/gamma chains. TCRdb re-analysed the reads in MiXCR, keeping a single row per CDR3 protein. The table lists about 57,000 distinct CDR3 sequences, 20% to 25% of them singletons. This clonotype was seen only once. As yet, its antigen is unknown. A read error may explain this, as a much larger clone is one base away. The TCR sequence derives from a donor aged 40 or over with multiple myeloma. V and J are TRBV9 and TRBJ2-4, with 7 nucleotides matching TRBD1. Sample: a population of CD138-negative cells sorted from bone marrow. CDR3 nucleotide sequence: TGTGCCAGCAGCCAGGGACAGCAAGCCAAAAACATTCAGTACTTC. The encoded protein is CASSQGQQAKNIQYF.